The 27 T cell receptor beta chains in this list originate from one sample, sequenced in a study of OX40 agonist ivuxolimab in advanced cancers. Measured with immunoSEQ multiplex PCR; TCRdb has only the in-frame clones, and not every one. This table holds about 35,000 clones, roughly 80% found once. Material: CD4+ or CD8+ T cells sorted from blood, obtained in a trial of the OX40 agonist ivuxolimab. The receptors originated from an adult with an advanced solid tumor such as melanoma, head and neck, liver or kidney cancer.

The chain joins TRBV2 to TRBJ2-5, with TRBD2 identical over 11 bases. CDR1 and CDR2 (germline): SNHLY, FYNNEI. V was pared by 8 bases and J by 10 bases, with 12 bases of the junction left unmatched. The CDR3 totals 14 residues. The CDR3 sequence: CASLPGTSGGGQYF. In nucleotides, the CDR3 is TGTGCCAGCCTTCCCGGGACTAGCGGTGGGGGCCAGTACTTC.

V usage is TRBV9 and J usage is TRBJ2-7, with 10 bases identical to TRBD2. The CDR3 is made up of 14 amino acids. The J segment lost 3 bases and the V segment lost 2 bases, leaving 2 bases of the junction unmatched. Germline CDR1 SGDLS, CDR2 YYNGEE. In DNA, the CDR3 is TGTGCCAGCAGCGTGGGGACTAGCGACTACGAGCAGTACTTC. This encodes CASSVGTSDYEQYF.

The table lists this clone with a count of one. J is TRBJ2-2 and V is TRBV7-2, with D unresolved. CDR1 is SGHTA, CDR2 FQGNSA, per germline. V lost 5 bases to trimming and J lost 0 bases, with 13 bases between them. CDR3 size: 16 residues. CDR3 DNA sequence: TGTGCCAGCAGCCCCATCTCCGCCACGAACACCGGGGAGCTGTTTTTT. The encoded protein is CASSPISATNTGELFF.

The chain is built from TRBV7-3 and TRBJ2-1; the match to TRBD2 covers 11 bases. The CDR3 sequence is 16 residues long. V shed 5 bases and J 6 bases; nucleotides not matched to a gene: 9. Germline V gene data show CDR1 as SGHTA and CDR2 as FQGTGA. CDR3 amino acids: CASSPSGTSGFNEQFF. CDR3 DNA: TGTGCCAGCAGCCCCTCCGGGACTAGCGGTTTCAATGAGCAGTTCTTC.

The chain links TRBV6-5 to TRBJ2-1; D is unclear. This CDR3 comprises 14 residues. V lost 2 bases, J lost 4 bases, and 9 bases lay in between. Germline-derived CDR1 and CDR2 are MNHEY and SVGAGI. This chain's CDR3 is CASSYGIHYNEQFF. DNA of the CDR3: TGTGCCAGCAGTTACGGGATACATTACAATGAGCAGTTCTTC.

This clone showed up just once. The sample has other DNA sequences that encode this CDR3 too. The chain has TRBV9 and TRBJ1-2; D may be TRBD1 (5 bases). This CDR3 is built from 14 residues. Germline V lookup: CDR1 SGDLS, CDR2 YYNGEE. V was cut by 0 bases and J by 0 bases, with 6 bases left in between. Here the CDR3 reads CASSVEGANYGYTF. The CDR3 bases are TGTGCCAGCAGCGTAGAAGGGGCTAACTATGGCTACACCTTC.

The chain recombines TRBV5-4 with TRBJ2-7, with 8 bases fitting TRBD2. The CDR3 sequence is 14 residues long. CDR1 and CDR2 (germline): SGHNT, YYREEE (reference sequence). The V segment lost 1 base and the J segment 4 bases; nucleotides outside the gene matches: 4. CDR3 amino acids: CASSLRGGVYEQYF. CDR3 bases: TGTGCCAGCAGCTTGCGGGGGGGAGTTTACGAGCAGTACTTC.

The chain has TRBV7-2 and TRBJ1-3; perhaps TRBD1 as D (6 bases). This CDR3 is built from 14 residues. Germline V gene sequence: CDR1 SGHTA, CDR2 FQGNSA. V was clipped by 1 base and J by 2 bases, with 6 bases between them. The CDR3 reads CASSLGGPGNTIYF. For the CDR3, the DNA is TGTGCCAGCAGCTTAGGGGGGCCTGGAAACACCATATATTTT.

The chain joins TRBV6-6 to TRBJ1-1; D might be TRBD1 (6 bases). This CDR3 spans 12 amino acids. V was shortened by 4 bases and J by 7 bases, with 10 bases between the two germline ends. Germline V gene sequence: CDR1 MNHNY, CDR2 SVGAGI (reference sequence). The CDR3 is CASSSGQSEAFF. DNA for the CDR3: TGTGCCAGCAGTTCCGGACAGAGTGAAGCTTTCTTT.

The DNA for the CDR3 is TGTGCCAGCAGTGGGTTTCAAGGAAAAGGGAATGAAAAACTGTTTTTT. This encodes CASSGFQGKGNEKLFF. The V and J genes are TRBV2 and TRBJ1-4; D remains unclear. Trimming stripped 4 bases from V and 5 bases from J, with 17 bases between. The CDR3 loop spans 16 amino acids. CDR1 and CDR2 (germline): SNHLY, FYNNEI.

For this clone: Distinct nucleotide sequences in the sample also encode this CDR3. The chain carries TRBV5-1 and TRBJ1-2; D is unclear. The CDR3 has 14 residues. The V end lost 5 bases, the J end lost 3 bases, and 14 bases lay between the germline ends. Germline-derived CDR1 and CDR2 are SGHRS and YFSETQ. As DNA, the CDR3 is TGCGCCAGCAGACCATCCCCCGGGGACTATGGCTACACCTTC. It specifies CASRPSPGDYGYTF.

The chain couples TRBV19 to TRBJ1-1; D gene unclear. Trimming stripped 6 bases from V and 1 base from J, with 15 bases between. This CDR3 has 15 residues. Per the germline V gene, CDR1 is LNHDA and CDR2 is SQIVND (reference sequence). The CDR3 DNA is TGTGCCAGTAGCCACCTCTCGGGAGGGAACACTGAAGCTTTCTTT. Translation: CASSHLSGGNTEAFF.

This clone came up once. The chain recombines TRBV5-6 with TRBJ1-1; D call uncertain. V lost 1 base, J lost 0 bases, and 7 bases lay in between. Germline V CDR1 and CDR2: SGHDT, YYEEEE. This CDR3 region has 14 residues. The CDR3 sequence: CASSLWRMNTEAFF. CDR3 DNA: TGTGCCAGCAGCTTGTGGCGGATGAACACTGAAGCTTTCTTT.

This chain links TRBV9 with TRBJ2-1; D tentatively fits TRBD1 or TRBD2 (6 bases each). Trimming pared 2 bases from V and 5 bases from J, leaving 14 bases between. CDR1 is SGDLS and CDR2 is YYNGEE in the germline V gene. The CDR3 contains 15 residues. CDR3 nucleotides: TGTGCCAGCAGCGTCCGTGGGGGGCCCAACAATGAGCAGTTCTTC. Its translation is CASSVRGGPNNEQFF. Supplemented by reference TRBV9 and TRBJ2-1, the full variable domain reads DSGVTQTPKHLITATGQRVTLRCSPRSGDLSVYWYQQSLDQGLQFLIQYYNGEERAKGNILERFSAQQFPDLHSELNLSSLELGDSALYFCASSVRGGPNNEQFFGPGTRLTVL.

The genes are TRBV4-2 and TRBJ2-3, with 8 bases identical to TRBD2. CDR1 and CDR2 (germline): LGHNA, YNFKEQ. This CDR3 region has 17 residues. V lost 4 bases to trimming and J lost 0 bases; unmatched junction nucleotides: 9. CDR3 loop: CASSPKTGGMSTDTQYF. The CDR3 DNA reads TGTGCCAGCAGCCCGAAAACGGGGGGGATGAGCACAGATACGCAGTATTTT.

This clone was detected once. Written as DNA, the CDR3 is TGTGCCAGCGTTTCGGAGGGTCTGATGGATGAAAAACTGTTTTTT. Protein: CASVSEGLMDEKLFF. The chain joins TRBV21-1 to TRBJ1-4. TRBV21-1 is listed as a pseudogene. This CDR3 has 15 residues.

The CDR3 DNA sequence: TGTGCCTGGAGTGCCTTTGAGGGGCGAGAGACCCAGTACTTC. It codes for CAWSAFEGRETQYF. The chain carries TRBV30 and TRBJ2-5; D is possibly TRBD1 or TRBD2 (5 bases each). The V gene's germline CDR1 is GTSNPN and CDR2 SVGIG (reference sequence). The CDR3 extends over 14 amino acids. Trimming stripped 1 base from V and 4 bases from J, with 13 bases between.

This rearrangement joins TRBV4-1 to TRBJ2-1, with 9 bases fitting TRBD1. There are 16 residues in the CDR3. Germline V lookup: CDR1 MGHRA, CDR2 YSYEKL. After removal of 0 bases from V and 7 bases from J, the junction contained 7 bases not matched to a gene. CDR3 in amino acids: CASSQDQRTGVNEQFF. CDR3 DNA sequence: TGCGCCAGCAGCCAAGATCAAAGGACAGGGGTAAATGAGCAGTTCTTC.

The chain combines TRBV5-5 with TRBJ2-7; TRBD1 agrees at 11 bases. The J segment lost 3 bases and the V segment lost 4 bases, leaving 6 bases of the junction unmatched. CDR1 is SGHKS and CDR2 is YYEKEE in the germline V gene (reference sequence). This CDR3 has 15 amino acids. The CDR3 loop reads CASSLQGQGVYEQYF. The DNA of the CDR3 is TGTGCCAGCAGCCTCCAGGGACAGGGGGTCTACGAGCAGTACTTC.

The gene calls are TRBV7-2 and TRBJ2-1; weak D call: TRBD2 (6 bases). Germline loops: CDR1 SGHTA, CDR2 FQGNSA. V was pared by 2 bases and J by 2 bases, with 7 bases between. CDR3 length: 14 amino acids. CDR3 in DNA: TGTGCCAGCAGCTTACGACTAGCCTACAATGAGCAGTTCTTC. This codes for CASSLRLAYNEQFF. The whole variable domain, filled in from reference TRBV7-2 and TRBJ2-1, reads GAGVSQSPSNKVTEKGKDVELRCDPISGHTALYWYRQSLGQGLEFLIYFQGNSAPDKSGLPSDRFSAERTGGSVSTLTIQRTQQEDSAVYLCASSLRLAYNEQFFGPGTRLTVL.

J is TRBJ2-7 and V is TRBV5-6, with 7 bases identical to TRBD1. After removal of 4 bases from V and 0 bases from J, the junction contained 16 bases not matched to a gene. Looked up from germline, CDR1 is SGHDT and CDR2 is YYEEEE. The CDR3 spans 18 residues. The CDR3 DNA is TGTGCCAGCAGCCTACCAGGCAAAGGCGGACAGGACTCCTACGAGCAGTACTTC. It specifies CASSLPGKGGQDSYEQYF.

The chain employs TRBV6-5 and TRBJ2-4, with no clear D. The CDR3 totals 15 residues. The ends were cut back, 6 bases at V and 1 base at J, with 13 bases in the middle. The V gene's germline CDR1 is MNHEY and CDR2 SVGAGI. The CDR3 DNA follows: TGTGCCAGCAGATGGGTCAAGGCGGCCAAAAACATTCAGTACTTC. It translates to CASRWVKAAKNIQYF.

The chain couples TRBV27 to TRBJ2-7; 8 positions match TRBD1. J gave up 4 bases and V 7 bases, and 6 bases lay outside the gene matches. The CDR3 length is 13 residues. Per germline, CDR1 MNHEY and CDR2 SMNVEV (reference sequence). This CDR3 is CASKAGDRYEQYF. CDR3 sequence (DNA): TGTGCCAGCAAGGCAGGGGACAGGTACGAGCAGTACTTC.

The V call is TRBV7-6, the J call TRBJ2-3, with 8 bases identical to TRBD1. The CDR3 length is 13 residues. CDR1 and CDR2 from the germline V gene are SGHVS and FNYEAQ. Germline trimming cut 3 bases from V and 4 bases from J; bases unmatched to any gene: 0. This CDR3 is CASSLTGADTQYF. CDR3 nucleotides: TGTGCCAGCAGCTTGACAGGGGCAGATACGCAGTATTTT.

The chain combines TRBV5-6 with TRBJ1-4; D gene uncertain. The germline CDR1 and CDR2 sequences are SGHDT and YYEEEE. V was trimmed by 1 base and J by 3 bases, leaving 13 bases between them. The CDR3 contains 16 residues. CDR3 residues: CASSLIHGSANEKLFF. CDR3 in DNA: TGTGCCAGCAGCTTGATACACGGGAGCGCTAATGAAAAACTGTTTTTT.

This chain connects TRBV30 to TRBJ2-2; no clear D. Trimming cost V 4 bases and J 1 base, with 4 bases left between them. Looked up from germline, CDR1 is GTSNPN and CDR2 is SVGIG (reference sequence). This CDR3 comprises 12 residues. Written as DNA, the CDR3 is TGTGCCTGGAATAGGAACACCGGGGAGCTGTTTTTT. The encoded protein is CAWNRNTGELFF.

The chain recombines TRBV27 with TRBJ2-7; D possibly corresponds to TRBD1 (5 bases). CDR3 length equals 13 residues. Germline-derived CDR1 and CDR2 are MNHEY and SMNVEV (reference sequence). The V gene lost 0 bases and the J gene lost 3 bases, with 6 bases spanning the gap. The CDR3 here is CASSLSDSYEQYF. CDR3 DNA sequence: TGTGCCAGCAGTTTATCCGACAGCTACGAGCAGTACTTC.